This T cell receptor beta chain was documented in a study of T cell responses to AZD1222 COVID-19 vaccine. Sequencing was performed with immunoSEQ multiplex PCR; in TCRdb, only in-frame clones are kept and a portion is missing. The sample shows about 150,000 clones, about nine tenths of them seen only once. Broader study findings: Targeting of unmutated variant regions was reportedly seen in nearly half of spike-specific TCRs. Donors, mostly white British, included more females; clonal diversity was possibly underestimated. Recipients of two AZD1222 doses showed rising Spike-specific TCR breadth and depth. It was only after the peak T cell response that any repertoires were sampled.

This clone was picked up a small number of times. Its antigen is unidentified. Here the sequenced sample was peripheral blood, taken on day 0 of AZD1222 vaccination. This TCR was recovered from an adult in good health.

CDR3 protein: CASAGTGGFFDAFF. The DNA for the CDR3 is TGTGCCAGCGCCGGGACAGGCGGATTCTTTGACGCTTTCTTT. This chain uses TRBV18 with TRBJ1-1, with 8 bases identical to TRBD1. This CDR3 region has 14 residues. Per the germline V gene, CDR1 is KGHSH and CDR2 is LQKENI. V shed 8 bases, J shed 11 bases, and the junction held 16 bases outside the gene matches.